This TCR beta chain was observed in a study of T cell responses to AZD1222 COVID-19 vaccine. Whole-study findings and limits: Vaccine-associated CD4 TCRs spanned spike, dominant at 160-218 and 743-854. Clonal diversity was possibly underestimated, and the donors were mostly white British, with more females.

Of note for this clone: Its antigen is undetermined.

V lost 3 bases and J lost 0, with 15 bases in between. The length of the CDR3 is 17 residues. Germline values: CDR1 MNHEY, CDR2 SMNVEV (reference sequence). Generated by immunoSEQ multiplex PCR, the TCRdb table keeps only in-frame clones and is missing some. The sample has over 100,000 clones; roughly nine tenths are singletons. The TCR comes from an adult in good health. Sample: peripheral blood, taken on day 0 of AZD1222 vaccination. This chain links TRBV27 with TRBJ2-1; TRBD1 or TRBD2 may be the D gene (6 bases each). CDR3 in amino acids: CASSLDGGGSSYNEQFF. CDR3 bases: TGTGCCAGCAGTTTGGACGGAGGGGGAAGCTCCTACAATGAGCAGTTCTTC.